The source of this T cell receptor beta chain is a study of immune evolution from preneoplasia to lung adenocarcinoma. There are 19 residues in the CDR3. Deletions cut 5 bases from V and 0 bases from J, with 23 bases between. Germline lookup yields CDR1 SGHVS and CDR2 FNYEAQ. Clones were read by immunoSEQ multiplex PCR, and TCRdb kept only the in-frame ones, dropping some. The repertoire holds roughly 7,300 clones, with 70% to 85% as singletons. The rearrangement joins TRBV7-6 to TRBJ1-5; D is perhaps TRBD1 (5 bases). The sample comprised FFPE atypical adenomatous hyperplasia tissue from the lung. Regarding subset: atypical adenomatous hyperplasia (AAH), lung preneoplasia. The receptor was derived from a donor at least 70 years old with lung adenocarcinoma. Some clones in this sample may be carry-over from other donors' samples. The CDR3 DNA follows: TGTGCCAGCAGCCCGATGGCCGGGACCACTTCAGATAGCAATCAGCCCCAGCATTTT. Translating it yields CASSPMAGTTSDSNQPQHF.